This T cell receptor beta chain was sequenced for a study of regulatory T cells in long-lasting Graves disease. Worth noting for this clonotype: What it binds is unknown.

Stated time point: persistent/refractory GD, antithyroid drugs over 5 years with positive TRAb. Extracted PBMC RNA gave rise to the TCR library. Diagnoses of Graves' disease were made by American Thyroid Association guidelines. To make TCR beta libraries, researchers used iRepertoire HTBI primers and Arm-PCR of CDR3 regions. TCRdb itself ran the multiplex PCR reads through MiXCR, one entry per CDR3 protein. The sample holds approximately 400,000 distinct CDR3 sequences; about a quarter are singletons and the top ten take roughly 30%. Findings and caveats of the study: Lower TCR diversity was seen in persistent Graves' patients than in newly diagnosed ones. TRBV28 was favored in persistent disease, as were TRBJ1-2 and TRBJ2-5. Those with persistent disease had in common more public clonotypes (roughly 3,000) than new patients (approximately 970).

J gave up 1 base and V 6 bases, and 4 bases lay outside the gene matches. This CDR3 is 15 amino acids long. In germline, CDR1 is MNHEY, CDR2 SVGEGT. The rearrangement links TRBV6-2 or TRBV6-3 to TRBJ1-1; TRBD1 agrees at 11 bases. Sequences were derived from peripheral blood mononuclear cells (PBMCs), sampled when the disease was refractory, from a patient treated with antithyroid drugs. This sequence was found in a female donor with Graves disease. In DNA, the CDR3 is TGTGCCAGCAGCGAAGGACAGGGGGCGAACACTGAAGCTTTCTTT. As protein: CASSEGQGANTEAFF.